This T cell receptor beta chain was documented in a study of OX40 agonist ivuxolimab in advanced cancers. Study information: Three dose-escalation patients had partial responses: one with hepatocellular carcinoma and two with cutaneous melanoma. Whole-study findings and limits: Expanded clones were, on average, more numerous among CD8+ T cells than CD4+. No determination was made of the antigen specificity of the expanded peripheral T cells.

From germline, CDR1 is SGDLS and CDR2 YYNGEE. Trimming cost V 4 bases and J 10 bases, with 15 bases left between them. The CDR3 is 14 residues long. Notes on this clone: What it recognizes is unknown.

Sequencing used immunoSEQ multiplex PCR; TCRdb keeps in-frame clones, though not all of them. Here the sample spans 80,000 to 95,000 clones, roughly 94% being singletons. The rearrangement joins TRBV9 to TRBJ1-6; D gene unclear. The sequencing used CD4+ or CD8+ T cells sorted from blood, collected in a trial of the OX40 agonist ivuxolimab. The TCR originated in an adult with an advanced solid tumor such as melanoma, head and neck, liver or kidney cancer. CDR3 sequence: CASSLRGKESPLHF. The CDR3 nucleotides are TGTGCCAGCAGCCTTCGGGGAAAAGAGTCACCCCTCCACTTT.